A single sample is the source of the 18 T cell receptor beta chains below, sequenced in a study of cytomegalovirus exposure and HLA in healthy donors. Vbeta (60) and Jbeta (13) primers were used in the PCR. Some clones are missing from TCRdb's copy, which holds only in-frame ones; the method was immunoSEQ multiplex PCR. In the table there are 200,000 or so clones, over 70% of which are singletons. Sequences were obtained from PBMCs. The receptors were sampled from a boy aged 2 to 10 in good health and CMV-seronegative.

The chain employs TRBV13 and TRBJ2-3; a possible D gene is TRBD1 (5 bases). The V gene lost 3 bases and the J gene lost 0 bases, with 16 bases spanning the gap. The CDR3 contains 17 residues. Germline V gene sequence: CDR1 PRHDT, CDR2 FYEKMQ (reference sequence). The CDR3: CASSFWGGPPSTDTQYF. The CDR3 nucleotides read TGTGCCAGCAGCTTCTGGGGCGGACCCCCTAGCACAGATACGCAGTATTTT.

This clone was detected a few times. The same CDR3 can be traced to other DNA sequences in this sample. The CDR3 sequence is CASSLDRGSEQYF. The CDR3 DNA reads as TGTGCCAGCAGCTTGGACAGGGGAAGCGAGCAGTACTTC. The chain joins TRBV5-5 to TRBJ2-7, with 7 bases matching TRBD1. The germline V gene encodes CDR1 SGHKS and CDR2 YYEKEE (reference sequence). V lost 0 bases to trimming and J lost 6 bases; unmatched junction nucleotides: 3. The CDR3 contains 13 residues.

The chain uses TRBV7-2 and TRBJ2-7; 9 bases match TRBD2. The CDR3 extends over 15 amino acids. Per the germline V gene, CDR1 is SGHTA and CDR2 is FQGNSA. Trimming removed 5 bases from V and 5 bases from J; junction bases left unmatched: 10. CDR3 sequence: CASSLGTSRFDEQYF. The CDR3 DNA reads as TGTGCCAGCAGCCTTGGGACTAGCAGGTTTGACGAGCAGTACTTC.

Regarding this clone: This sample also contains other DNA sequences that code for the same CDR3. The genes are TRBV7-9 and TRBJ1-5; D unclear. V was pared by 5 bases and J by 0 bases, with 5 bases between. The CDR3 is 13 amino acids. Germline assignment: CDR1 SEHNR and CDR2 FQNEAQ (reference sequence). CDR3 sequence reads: CASSPDSNQPQHF. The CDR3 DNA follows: TGTGCCAGCAGCCCAGATAGCAATCAGCCCCAGCATTTT.

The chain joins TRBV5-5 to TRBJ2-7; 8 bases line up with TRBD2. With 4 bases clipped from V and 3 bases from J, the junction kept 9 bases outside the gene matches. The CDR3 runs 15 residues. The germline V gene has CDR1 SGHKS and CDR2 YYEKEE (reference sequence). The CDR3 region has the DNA TGTGCCAGCAGCCCGGGAGGGACTAGTTTCTACGAGCAGTACTTC. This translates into CASSPGGTSFYEQYF.

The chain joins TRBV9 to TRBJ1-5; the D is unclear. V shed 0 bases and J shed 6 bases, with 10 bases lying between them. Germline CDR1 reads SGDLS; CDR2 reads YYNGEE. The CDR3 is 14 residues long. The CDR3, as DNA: TGTGCCAGCAGCGTAGATGGCGGAGGTCAGCCCCAGCATTTT. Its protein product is CASSVDGGGQPQHF.

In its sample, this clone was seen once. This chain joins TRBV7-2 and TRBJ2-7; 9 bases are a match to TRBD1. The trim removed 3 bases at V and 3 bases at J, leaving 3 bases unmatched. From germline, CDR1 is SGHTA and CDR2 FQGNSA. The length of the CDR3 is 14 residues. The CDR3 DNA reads TGTGCCAGCAGCTTCGGGACAGGGAACTACGAGCAGTACTTC. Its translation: CASSFGTGNYEQYF.

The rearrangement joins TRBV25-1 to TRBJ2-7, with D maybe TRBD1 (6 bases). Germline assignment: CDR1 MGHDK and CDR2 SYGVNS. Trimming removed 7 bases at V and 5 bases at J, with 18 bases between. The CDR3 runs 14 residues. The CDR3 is CASIRYRERNEQYF. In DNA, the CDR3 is TGTGCCAGCATCCGGTACAGGGAGCGCAACGAGCAGTACTTC.

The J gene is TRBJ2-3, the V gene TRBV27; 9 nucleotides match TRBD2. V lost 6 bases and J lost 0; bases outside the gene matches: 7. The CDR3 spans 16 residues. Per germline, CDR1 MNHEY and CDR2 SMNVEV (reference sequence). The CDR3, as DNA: TGTGCCAGCAGCCCTGGACTAGCGTATAGCACAGATACGCAGTATTTT. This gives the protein CASSPGLAYSTDTQYF.

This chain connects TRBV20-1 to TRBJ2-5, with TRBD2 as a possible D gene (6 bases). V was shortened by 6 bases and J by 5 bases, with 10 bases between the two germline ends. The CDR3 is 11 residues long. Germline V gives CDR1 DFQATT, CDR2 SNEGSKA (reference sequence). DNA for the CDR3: TGCAGTGCGACTAGTGAGGAGACCCAGTACTTC. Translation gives CSATSEETQYF.

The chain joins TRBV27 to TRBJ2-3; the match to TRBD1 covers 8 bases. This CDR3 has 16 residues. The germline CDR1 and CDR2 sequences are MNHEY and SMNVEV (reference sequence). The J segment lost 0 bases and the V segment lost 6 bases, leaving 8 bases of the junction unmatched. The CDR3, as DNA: TGTGCCAGCAGAAAAGATGACAGGGGTAGCACAGATACGCAGTATTTT. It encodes CASRKDDRGSTDTQYF.

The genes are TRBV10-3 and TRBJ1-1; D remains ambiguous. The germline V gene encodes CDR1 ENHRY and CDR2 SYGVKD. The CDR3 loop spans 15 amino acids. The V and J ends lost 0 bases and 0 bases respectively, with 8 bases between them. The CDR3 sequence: CAISESFQMNTEAFF. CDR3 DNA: TGTGCCATCAGTGAGTCTTTCCAAATGAACACTGAAGCTTTCTTT.

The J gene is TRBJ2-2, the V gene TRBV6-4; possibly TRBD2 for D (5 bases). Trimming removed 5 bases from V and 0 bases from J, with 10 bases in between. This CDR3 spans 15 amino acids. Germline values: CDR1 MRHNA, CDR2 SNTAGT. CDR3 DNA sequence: TGTGCCAGCAGTTCGGGGTCCGCGAACACCGGGGAGCTGTTTTTT. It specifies CASSSGSANTGELFF.

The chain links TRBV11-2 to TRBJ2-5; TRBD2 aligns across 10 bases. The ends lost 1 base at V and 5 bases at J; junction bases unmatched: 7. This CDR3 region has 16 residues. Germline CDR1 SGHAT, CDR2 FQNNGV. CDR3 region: CASSLVQAGGPETQYF. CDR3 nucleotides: TGTGCCAGCAGCTTAGTACAAGCGGGGGGGCCCGAGACCCAGTACTTC.

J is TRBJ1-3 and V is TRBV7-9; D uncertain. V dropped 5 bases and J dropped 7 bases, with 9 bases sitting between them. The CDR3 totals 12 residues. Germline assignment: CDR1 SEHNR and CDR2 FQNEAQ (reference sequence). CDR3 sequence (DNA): TGTGCCAGCAGCGGGCCCGCGAACACCATATATTTT. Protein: CASSGPANTIYF.

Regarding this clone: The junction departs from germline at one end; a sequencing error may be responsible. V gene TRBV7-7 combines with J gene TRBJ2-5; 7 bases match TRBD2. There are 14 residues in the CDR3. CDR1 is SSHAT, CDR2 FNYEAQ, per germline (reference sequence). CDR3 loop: CASSLRSSGETQYF. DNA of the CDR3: TGTGCTAGCAGCTTAAGGAGTAGCGGGGAGACCCAGTACTTC.

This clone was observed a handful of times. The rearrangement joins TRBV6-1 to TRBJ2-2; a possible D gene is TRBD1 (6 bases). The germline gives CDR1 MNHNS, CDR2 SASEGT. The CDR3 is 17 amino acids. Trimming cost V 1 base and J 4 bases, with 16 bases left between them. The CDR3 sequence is CASSEVRVTGTTGELFF. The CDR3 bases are TGTGCCAGCAGTGAAGTTCGGGTAACAGGGACCACCGGGGAGCTGTTTTTT.

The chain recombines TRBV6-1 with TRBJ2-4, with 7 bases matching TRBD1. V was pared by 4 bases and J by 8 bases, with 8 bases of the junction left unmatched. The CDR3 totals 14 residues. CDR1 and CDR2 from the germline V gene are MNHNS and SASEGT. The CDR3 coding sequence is TGTGCCAGCAGTGTAGACTACAGGGGCGACATTCAGTACTTC. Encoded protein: CASSVDYRGDIQYF.